The rows below give T cell receptor beta chains drawn from one sample of a study of T-cell memory formation after mild COVID-19. One entry per CDR3 protein results from TCRdb running MiXCR on the 5' RACE reads. Among about 470,000 distinct CDR3 sequences listed, approximately 23% were seen once. Sequencing was performed on PBMCs or a T cell subset sorted from them (not recorded which). These TCRs come from an adult woman who had mild COVID-19 (a few samples of this study predate the infection). Cell type and time point are not known. Both conserved end residues are part of each CDR3. Each record gives: D gene, J gene, V gene, clone size, CDR3 DNA, CDR3 protein. D genes are given only for firm matches. Where a row states a size, it is once, few, many or the class of an expanded clone; other rows omit it.

d_call: NA
j_call: TRBJ1-1
v_call: TRBV11-1
clone_size: few
cdr3_nt: TGTGCCAGCAGCCCTAGGAGGACGGCTAAAGGTGAAGCTTTCTTT
cdr3_aa: CASSPRRTAKGEAFF

d_call: TRBD1
j_call: TRBJ2-3
v_call: TRBV12-3/TRBV12-4
clone_size: many
cdr3_nt: TGTGCCAGTAAGCCGGGACAGCACACAGATACGCAGTATTTT
cdr3_aa: CASKPGQHTDTQYF

d_call: NA
j_call: TRBJ2-7
v_call: TRBV5-6
clone_size: few
cdr3_nt: TGTGCCAGCAGCTTGGGCAAATCCTACGAGCAGTACTTC
cdr3_aa: CASSLGKSYEQYF

d_call: NA
j_call: TRBJ1-1
v_call: TRBV7-2
clone_size: NA
cdr3_nt: TGTGCCAGCAGCTTGGCAGAATTAGCGACTGAAGCTTTCTTT
cdr3_aa: CASSLAELATEAFF

d_call: TRBD1
j_call: TRBJ1-2
v_call: TRBV20-1
clone_size: few
cdr3_nt: TGCAGTGCTTTACAGGGAGGGGGACAGAACTATGGCTACACCTTC
cdr3_aa: CSALQGGGQNYGYTF

d_call: TRBD1
j_call: TRBJ2-7
v_call: TRBV15
clone_size: few
cdr3_nt: TGTGCCACCAGCAGAGAGAGGACAGGAACCTACGAGCAGTACTTC
cdr3_aa: CATSRERTGTYEQYF

d_call: NA
j_call: TRBJ2-6
v_call: TRBV5-1
clone_size: many
cdr3_nt: TGCGCCAGCAGCCCCTGGGACAATGGGGCCAACGTCCTGACTTTC
cdr3_aa: CASSPWDNGANVLTF

d_call: TRBD2
j_call: TRBJ2-2
v_call: TRBV7-9
clone_size: NA
cdr3_nt: TGTGCCAGCAGCTGGGCTAGCGGGCGATACACCGGGGAGCTGTTTTTT
cdr3_aa: CASSWASGRYTGELFF

d_call: TRBD1
j_call: TRBJ2-1
v_call: TRBV29-1
clone_size: NA
cdr3_nt: TGCAGCGTTGAATCCGGGACAGGGATCAATGAGCAGTTCTTC
cdr3_aa: CSVESGTGINEQFF

d_call: NA
j_call: TRBJ2-5
v_call: TRBV9
clone_size: NA
cdr3_nt: TGTGCCAGCAGCGCCCTAACAGGGCCCCAAGAGACCCAGTACTTC
cdr3_aa: CASSALTGPQETQYF

d_call: NA
j_call: TRBJ1-1
v_call: TRBV9
clone_size: few
cdr3_nt: TGTGCCAGCAGCCTCCAGGGGCGGGTGAACACTGAAGCTTTCTTT
cdr3_aa: CASSLQGRVNTEAFF

d_call: NA
j_call: TRBJ1-1
v_call: TRBV5-1
clone_size: NA
cdr3_nt: TGCGCCAGCAGCCCCGCTAGGCCTGGTTTTCGTGGCACTGAAGCTTTCTTT
cdr3_aa: CASSPARPGFRGTEAFF

d_call: TRBD2
j_call: TRBJ2-1
v_call: TRBV5-1
clone_size: NA
cdr3_nt: TGCGCCAGCAGCTTCTCCTCTAGCGGGAGGCCCGGAGGGTACAATGAGCAGTTCTTC
cdr3_aa: CASSFSSSGRPGGYNEQFF

d_call: TRBD1
j_call: TRBJ1-5
v_call: TRBV19
clone_size: NA
cdr3_nt: TGTGCCAGCGCGACAGGGGCCTATAGCAATCAGCCCCAGCATTTT
cdr3_aa: CASATGAYSNQPQHF

d_call: NA
j_call: TRBJ1-4
v_call: TRBV7-8
clone_size: few
cdr3_nt: TGTGCCAGCAGCTCGGGCCCTACTGAAAAACTGTTTTTT
cdr3_aa: CASSSGPTEKLFF

d_call: NA
j_call: TRBJ2-2
v_call: TRBV5-1
clone_size: few
cdr3_nt: TGCGCCAGCAGTCCAACAGCGAACACCGGGGAGCTGTTTTTT
cdr3_aa: CASSPTANTGELFF

d_call: NA
j_call: TRBJ2-2
v_call: TRBV15
clone_size: few
cdr3_nt: TGTGCCACCAGCAGAGAGGGACCGGAGAACACCGGGGAGCTGTTTTTT
cdr3_aa: CATSREGPENTGELFF

d_call: NA
j_call: TRBJ2-2
v_call: TRBV9
clone_size: NA
cdr3_nt: TGTGCCAGCAGCGTAGGTACTGGCTCCACCGGGGAGCTGTTTTTT
cdr3_aa: CASSVGTGSTGELFF

d_call: TRBD2
j_call: TRBJ2-1
v_call: TRBV13
clone_size: few
cdr3_nt: TGTGCCAGCAGCCGACTAGCGGGAGGGCCAAGCTCCTACAATGAGCAGTTCTTC
cdr3_aa: CASSRLAGGPSSYNEQFF

d_call: NA
j_call: TRBJ2-5
v_call: TRBV10-3
clone_size: few
cdr3_nt: TGTGCCATCAGTGATAGGGGACAAAACTTCCAAGAGACCCAGTACTTC
cdr3_aa: CAISDRGQNFQETQYF

d_call: NA
j_call: TRBJ2-7
v_call: TRBV4-2
clone_size: few
cdr3_nt: TGTGCCAGCAGCCAAGATGGAGGATCTCCCAGCTCCTACGAGCAGTACTTC
cdr3_aa: CASSQDGGSPSSYEQYF

d_call: TRBD2
j_call: TRBJ2-1
v_call: TRBV24-1
clone_size: few
cdr3_nt: TGTGCCACCAGCTCCCCACTAGCGGGAGATGTTAATGAGCAGTTCTTC
cdr3_aa: CATSSPLAGDVNEQFF

d_call: NA
j_call: TRBJ2-5
v_call: TRBV5-1
clone_size: few
cdr3_nt: TGCGCCAGCAGCAGGGCAGGCAGGGAAGAGACCCAGTACTTC
cdr3_aa: CASSRAGREETQYF

d_call: TRBD2
j_call: TRBJ2-2
v_call: TRBV7-8
clone_size: NA
cdr3_nt: TGTGCCAGCAAGATCGGGACTACCTCCACCGGGGAGCTGTTTTTT
cdr3_aa: CASKIGTTSTGELFF

d_call: TRBD1
j_call: TRBJ2-4
v_call: TRBV19
clone_size: few
cdr3_nt: TGTGCCAGTTCCGGGACAGGAGCCAACGTTCAGTACTTC
cdr3_aa: CASSGTGANVQYF

d_call: TRBD2
j_call: TRBJ2-3
v_call: TRBV6-5
clone_size: NA
cdr3_nt: TGTGCCAGCAGTTACTCGAGGACTAGCGGGAGTACAGATACGCAGTATTTT
cdr3_aa: CASSYSRTSGSTDTQYF

d_call: TRBD2
j_call: TRBJ2-3
v_call: TRBV5-1
clone_size: few
cdr3_nt: TGCGCCAGCAGCCCCCCGGTGCGGGGGTACACAGATACGCAGTATTTT
cdr3_aa: CASSPPVRGYTDTQYF

d_call: TRBD1
j_call: TRBJ1-5
v_call: TRBV12-3/TRBV12-4
clone_size: few
cdr3_nt: TGTGCCAGCAGTACCCTGACAGGGATCGGACAGCCCCAGCATTTT
cdr3_aa: CASSTLTGIGQPQHF

d_call: NA
j_call: TRBJ1-4
v_call: TRBV19
clone_size: NA
cdr3_nt: TGTGCCAGTAGTATCGTCCCACGAAGAAAACTGTTTTTT
cdr3_aa: CASSIVPRRKLFF

d_call: TRBD1
j_call: TRBJ1-1
v_call: TRBV30
clone_size: few
cdr3_nt: TGTGCCTGGACCAAGACAGGGACGAACACTGAAGCTTTCTTT
cdr3_aa: CAWTKTGTNTEAFF

d_call: NA
j_call: TRBJ2-7
v_call: TRBV5-1
clone_size: NA
cdr3_nt: TGCGCCAGCAGCTTGGACACCCCCGTATTGGTTCACGAGCAGTACTTC
cdr3_aa: CASSLDTPVLVHEQYF

d_call: TRBD2
j_call: TRBJ2-1
v_call: TRBV11-2
clone_size: few
cdr3_nt: TGTGCCAGCAGCTTTATGACTAGCTTGTCAGGGAATGAGCAGTTCTTC
cdr3_aa: CASSFMTSLSGNEQFF

d_call: TRBD1
j_call: TRBJ2-3
v_call: TRBV24-1
clone_size: few
cdr3_nt: TGTGCCACCAGCCGCCACAGGGGAGATACGCAGTATTTT
cdr3_aa: CATSRHRGDTQYF

d_call: NA
j_call: TRBJ1-4
v_call: TRBV7-9
clone_size: few
cdr3_nt: TGTGCCAGCAGCCCATCATCTGAAAAACTGTTTTTT
cdr3_aa: CASSPSSEKLFF

d_call: NA
j_call: TRBJ2-1
v_call: TRBV7-8
clone_size: many
cdr3_nt: TGTGCCAGCAGCTTAGCGCCACGAGGCTACAATGAGCAGTTCTTC
cdr3_aa: CASSLAPRGYNEQFF

d_call: NA
j_call: TRBJ2-6
v_call: TRBV5-1
clone_size: many
cdr3_nt: TGTGCCAGCAGCTCAGGTGGGGCTGGGGCCAACGTCCTGACTTTC
cdr3_aa: CASSSGGAGANVLTF

d_call: NA
j_call: TRBJ2-1
v_call: TRBV29-1
clone_size: few
cdr3_nt: TGCAGCGTCGCCCGGGATGCCAATCCCTACAATGAGCAGTTCTTC
cdr3_aa: CSVARDANPYNEQFF

d_call: NA
j_call: TRBJ2-1
v_call: TRBV20-1
clone_size: few
cdr3_nt: TGCAGTGTGTTCGAGCGGGTTTTGACTTCCTCCTACAATGAGCAGTTCTTC
cdr3_aa: CSVFERVLTSSYNEQFF

d_call: NA
j_call: TRBJ2-1
v_call: TRBV7-8
clone_size: NA
cdr3_nt: TGTGCCAGCAGCTTAGCCTCCGGGGCGAAGCAGTTCTTC
cdr3_aa: CASSLASGAKQFF

d_call: TRBD1
j_call: TRBJ2-1
v_call: TRBV5-1
clone_size: many
cdr3_nt: TGCGCCAGCAGTTCGTCATCGGGACAGCGTCTCCACAATGAGCAGTTCTTC
cdr3_aa: CASSSSSGQRLHNEQFF

d_call: TRBD1
j_call: TRBJ1-4
v_call: TRBV7-9
clone_size: few
cdr3_nt: TGTGCCAGCAGCGCCGGGACAGCCCAGGGAGAAAAACTGTTTTTT
cdr3_aa: CASSAGTAQGEKLFF

d_call: NA
j_call: TRBJ2-7
v_call: TRBV12-3/TRBV12-4
clone_size: few
cdr3_nt: TGTGCCAGCAGCCCAGGGGTTAGGGAGCAGTACTTC
cdr3_aa: CASSPGVREQYF

d_call: TRBD2
j_call: TRBJ2-7
v_call: TRBV20-1
clone_size: NA
cdr3_nt: TGCAGTGCTAGAGATAGACTAGCGGGTTCCTACGAGCAGTACTTC
cdr3_aa: CSARDRLAGSYEQYF

d_call: NA
j_call: TRBJ2-3
v_call: TRBV2
clone_size: NA
cdr3_nt: TGTGCCAGCAGCCGACAGGCCCCCGGGAGTCCAGATACGCAGTATTTT
cdr3_aa: CASSRQAPGSPDTQYF

d_call: TRBD2
j_call: TRBJ2-1
v_call: TRBV11-2
clone_size: NA
cdr3_nt: TGTGCCAGCAGCTTATGGCCAGCGGGAGGGGGTAGGGATGAGCAGTTCTTC
cdr3_aa: CASSLWPAGGGRDEQFF

d_call: NA
j_call: TRBJ2-7
v_call: TRBV30
clone_size: NA
cdr3_nt: TGTGCCTGGAGCCTCCTAGACAGGATTTACGAGCAGTACTTC
cdr3_aa: CAWSLLDRIYEQYF

d_call: NA
j_call: TRBJ1-5
v_call: TRBV12-5
clone_size: NA
cdr3_nt: TGTGCTAGTGGCCTCGGGAGCAATCAGCCCCAGCATTTT
cdr3_aa: CASGLGSNQPQHF

d_call: TRBD2
j_call: TRBJ2-7
v_call: TRBV20-1
clone_size: few
cdr3_nt: TGCAGTGCTAGCGTGGGCGCTCCAGCGGGGCCATCCTACGAGCAGTACTTC
cdr3_aa: CSASVGAPAGPSYEQYF

d_call: TRBD2
j_call: TRBJ2-2
v_call: TRBV12-3/TRBV12-4
clone_size: NA
cdr3_nt: TGTGCCAGCAGTCCTGGGGCTAGCGGGGCTTCTGCCGGGGAGCTGTTTTTT
cdr3_aa: CASSPGASGASAGELFF

d_call: TRBD2
j_call: TRBJ2-2
v_call: TRBV5-1
clone_size: NA
cdr3_nt: TGCGCCAGCAGCCCAACCCCAACTAGCGGGGGGAACACCGGGGAGCTGTTTTTT
cdr3_aa: CASSPTPTSGGNTGELFF

d_call: NA
j_call: TRBJ1-2
v_call: TRBV5-6
clone_size: few
cdr3_nt: TGTGCCAGCAGCCCGGGCTGGAACTATGGCTACACCTTC
cdr3_aa: CASSPGWNYGYTF

d_call: NA
j_call: TRBJ1-2
v_call: TRBV7-8
clone_size: NA
cdr3_nt: TGTGCCAGCAGTCAAGTTTGGGCAGGGGCCGGTGGCTACACCTTC
cdr3_aa: CASSQVWAGAGGYTF

d_call: NA
j_call: TRBJ1-2
v_call: TRBV12-5
clone_size: few
cdr3_nt: TGTGCTAGTGGTTCAGGTACAAGGCAGGCGACTAACTATGGCTACACCTTC
cdr3_aa: CASGSGTRQATNYGYTF

d_call: TRBD1
j_call: TRBJ1-1
v_call: TRBV4-1
clone_size: NA
cdr3_nt: TGCGCCAGCAGCCCACCGACGGGACAGGGCCTGAACAATGAAGCTTTCTTT
cdr3_aa: CASSPPTGQGLNNEAFF

d_call: TRBD1
j_call: TRBJ1-1
v_call: TRBV7-9
clone_size: NA
cdr3_nt: TGTGCCAGCAGGCCTTCGAGAGGGACAGTCGACAACACTGAAGCTTTCTTT
cdr3_aa: CASRPSRGTVDNTEAFF

d_call: NA
j_call: TRBJ1-2
v_call: TRBV5-1
clone_size: few
cdr3_nt: TGCGCCAGCAGCTTCGGCGGTCGTTGGGCAGGGGAACCTCGGCGGGGCTACACCTTC
cdr3_aa: CASSFGGRWAGEPRRGYTF

d_call: TRBD1
j_call: TRBJ2-7
v_call: TRBV30
clone_size: few
cdr3_nt: TGTGCCTGGAGTGTGATTCAGGGGGTAGGCCACGAGCAGTACTTC
cdr3_aa: CAWSVIQGVGHEQYF

d_call: TRBD1
j_call: TRBJ1-4
v_call: TRBV19
clone_size: NA
cdr3_nt: TGTGCCAGCCGGCTCTCCGGGACAGGGAATGAAAAACTGTTTTTT
cdr3_aa: CASRLSGTGNEKLFF

d_call: TRBD2
j_call: TRBJ2-7
v_call: TRBV12-3/TRBV12-4
clone_size: few
cdr3_nt: TGTGCCAGCAGTCCGAGCGGGAGGGCCTCCTACGAGCAGTACTTC
cdr3_aa: CASSPSGRASYEQYF

d_call: TRBD1
j_call: TRBJ1-1
v_call: TRBV14
clone_size: NA
cdr3_nt: TGTGCCAGCAGCCAAAGGGTCACAGGGGGGACAGCTTTCTTT
cdr3_aa: CASSQRVTGGTAFF